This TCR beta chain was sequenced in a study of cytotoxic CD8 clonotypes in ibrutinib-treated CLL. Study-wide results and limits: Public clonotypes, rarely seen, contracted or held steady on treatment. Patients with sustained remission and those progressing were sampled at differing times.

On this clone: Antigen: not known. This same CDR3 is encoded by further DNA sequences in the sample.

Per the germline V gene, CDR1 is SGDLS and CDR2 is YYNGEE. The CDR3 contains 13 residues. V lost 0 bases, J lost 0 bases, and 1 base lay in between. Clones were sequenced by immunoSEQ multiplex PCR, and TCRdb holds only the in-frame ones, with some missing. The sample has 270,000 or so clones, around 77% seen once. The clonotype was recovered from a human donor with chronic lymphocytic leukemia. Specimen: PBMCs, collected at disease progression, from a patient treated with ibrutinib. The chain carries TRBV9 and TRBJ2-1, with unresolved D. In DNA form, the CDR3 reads TGTGCCAGCAGCGTAGGCTCCTACAATGAGCAGTTCTTC. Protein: CASSVGSYNEQFF. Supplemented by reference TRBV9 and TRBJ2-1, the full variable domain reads DSGVTQTPKHLITATGQRVTLRCSPRSGDLSVYWYQQSLDQGLQFLIQYYNGEERAKGNILERFSAQQFPDLHSELNLSSLELGDSALYFCASSVGSYNEQFFGPGTRLTVL.